This TCR beta chain was observed in a study of shared clonotypes between healthy human individuals. Positively selected for CCR7, the CD45RO-negative cells used as naive CD8 cells excluded terminally differentiated effector memory CD45RA+ cells. Assay used: immunoSEQ multiplex PCR; TCRdb lists only in-frame clones, some missing. This sample has roughly 2,000,000 clones, with over 85% found just once. The ends lost 4 bases at V and 2 bases at J; junction bases unmatched: 2. The CDR3 contains 15 residues. Germline CDR1 is SGHVS and CDR2 is FQNEAQ. This clone was seen a single time. The chain combines TRBV7-8 with TRBJ2-3, with TRBD2 matching over 11 bases. The sequencing input was naive CD8+ T cells from PBMCs. The origin of this receptor is a man younger than 35 in good health. Some clones in this sample may be carry-over from other donors' samples. The CDR3 loop reads CASSSTSGITDTQYF. CDR3 bases: TGTGCCAGCAGCTCGACTAGCGGGATCACAGATACGCAGTATTTT. Together with reference TRBV7-8 and TRBJ2-3, the CDR3 gives the full variable domain: GAGVSQSPRYKVAKRGQDVALRCDPISGHVSLFWYQQALGQGPEFLTYFQNEAQLDKSGLPSDRFFAERPEGSVSTLKIQRTQQEDSAVYLCASSSTSGITDTQYFGPGTRLTVL.